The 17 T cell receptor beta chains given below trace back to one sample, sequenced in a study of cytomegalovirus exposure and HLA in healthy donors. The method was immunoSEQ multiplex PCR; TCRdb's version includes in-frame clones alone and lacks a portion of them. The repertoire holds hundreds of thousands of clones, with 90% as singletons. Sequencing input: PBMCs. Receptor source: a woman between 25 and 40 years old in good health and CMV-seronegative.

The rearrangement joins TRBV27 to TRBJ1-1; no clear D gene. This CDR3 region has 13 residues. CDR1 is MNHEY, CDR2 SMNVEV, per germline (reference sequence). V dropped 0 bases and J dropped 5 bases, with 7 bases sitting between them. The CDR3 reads CASSLSTVTEAFF. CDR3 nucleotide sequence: TGTGCCAGCAGTTTATCGACCGTGACTGAAGCTTTCTTT.

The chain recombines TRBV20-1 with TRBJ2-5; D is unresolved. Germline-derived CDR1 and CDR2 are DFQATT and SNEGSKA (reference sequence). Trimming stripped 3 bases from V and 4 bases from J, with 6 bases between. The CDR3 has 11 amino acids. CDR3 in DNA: TGCAGTGCTAGGCCGGCAGAGACCCAGTACTTC. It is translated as CSARPAETQYF.

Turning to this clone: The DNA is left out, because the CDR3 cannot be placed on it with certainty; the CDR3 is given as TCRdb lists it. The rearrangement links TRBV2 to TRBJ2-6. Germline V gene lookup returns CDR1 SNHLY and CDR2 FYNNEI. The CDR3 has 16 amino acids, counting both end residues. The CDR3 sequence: CASSSSGTSGANVLTF.

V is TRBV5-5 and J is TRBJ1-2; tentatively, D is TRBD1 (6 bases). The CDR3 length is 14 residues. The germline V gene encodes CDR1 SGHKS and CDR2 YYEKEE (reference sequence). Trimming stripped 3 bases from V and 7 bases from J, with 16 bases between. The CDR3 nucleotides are TGTGCCAGCAGCTCACAGGGTCCCATTCTTGGCTACACCTTC. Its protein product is CASSSQGPILGYTF.

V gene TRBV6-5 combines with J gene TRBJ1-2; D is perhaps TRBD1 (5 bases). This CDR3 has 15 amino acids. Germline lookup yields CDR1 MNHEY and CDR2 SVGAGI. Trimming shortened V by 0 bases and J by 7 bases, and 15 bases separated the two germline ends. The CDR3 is CASSYSNDSPGGYTF. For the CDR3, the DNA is TGTGCCAGCAGTTACTCGAACGACAGCCCAGGTGGCTACACCTTC.

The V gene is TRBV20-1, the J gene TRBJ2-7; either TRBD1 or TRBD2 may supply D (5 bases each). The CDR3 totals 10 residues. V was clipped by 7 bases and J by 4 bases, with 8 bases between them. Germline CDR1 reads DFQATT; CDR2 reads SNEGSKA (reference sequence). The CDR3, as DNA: TGCAGTGGTGGGGGTTACGAGCAGTACTTC. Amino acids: CSGGGYEQYF.

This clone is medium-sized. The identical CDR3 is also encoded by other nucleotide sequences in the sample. CDR3 coding DNA: TGTGCCAGCAGCCCCCGCTTTAGCTACGAGCAGTACTTC. Amino acid sequence: CASSPRFSYEQYF. J is TRBJ2-7 and V is TRBV9; D is unclear. V dropped 4 bases and J dropped 3 bases, with 11 bases sitting between them. The CDR3 is 13 residues long. Germline CDR1 reads SGDLS; CDR2 reads YYNGEE.

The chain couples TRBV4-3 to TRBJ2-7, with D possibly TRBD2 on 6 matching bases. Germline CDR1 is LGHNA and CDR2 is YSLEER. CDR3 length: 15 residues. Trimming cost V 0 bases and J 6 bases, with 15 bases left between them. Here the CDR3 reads CASSQDLNGRGEQYF. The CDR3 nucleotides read TGCGCCAGCAGCCAAGATCTTAACGGGAGAGGCGAGCAGTACTTC.

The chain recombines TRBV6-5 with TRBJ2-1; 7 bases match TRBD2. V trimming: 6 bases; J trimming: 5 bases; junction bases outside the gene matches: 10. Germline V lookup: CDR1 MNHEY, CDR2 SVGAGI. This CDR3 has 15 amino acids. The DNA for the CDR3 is TGTGCCAGCAGCCCCTGGGGGGGAGGGCACAATGAGCAGTTCTTC. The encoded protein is CASSPWGGGHNEQFF.

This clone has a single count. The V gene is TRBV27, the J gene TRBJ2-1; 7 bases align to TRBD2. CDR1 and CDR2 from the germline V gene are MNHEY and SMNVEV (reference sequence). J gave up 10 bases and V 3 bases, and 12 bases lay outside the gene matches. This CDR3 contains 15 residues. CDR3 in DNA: TGTGCCAGCAGTTTCCGACTAGCCTACTTGTGGGAGCAGTTCTTC. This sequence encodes CASSFRLAYLWEQFF.

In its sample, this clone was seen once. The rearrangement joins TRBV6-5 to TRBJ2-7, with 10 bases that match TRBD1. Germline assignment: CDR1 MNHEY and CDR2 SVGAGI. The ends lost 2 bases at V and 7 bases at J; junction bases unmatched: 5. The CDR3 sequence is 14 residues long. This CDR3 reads CASSYDRGRVEQYF. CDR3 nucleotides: TGTGCCAGCAGTTACGACAGGGGGCGCGTTGAGCAGTACTTC.

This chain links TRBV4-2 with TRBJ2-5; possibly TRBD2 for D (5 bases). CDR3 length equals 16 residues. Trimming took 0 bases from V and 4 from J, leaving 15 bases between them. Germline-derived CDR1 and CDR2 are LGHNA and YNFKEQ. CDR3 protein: CASSQDLRERGETQYF. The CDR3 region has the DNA TGTGCCAGCAGCCAAGATTTGAGGGAGAGAGGAGAGACCCAGTACTTC.

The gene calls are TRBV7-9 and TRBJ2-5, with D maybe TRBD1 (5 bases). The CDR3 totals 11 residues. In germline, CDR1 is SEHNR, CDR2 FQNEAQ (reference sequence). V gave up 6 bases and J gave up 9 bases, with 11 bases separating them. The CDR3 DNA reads TGTGCCAGCAGTCCAGAAGGGGCCCAGTACTTC. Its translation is CASSPEGAQYF.

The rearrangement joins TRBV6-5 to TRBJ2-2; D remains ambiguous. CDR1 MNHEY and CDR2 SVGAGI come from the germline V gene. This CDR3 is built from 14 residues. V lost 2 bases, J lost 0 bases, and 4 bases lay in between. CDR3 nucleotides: TGTGCCAGCAGTTACGGGCCGAACACCGGGGAGCTGTTTTTT. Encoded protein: CASSYGPNTGELFF.

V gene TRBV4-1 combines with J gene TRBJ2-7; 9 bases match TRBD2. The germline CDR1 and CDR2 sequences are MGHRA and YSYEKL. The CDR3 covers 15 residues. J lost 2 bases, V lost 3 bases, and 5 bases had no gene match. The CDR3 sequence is CASSHPPSGTYEQYF. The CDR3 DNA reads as TGCGCCAGCAGCCATCCGCCTAGCGGGACCTACGAGCAGTACTTC.

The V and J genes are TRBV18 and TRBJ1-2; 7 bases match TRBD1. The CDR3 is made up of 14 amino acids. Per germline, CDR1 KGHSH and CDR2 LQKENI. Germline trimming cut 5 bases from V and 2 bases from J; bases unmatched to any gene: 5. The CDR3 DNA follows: TGTGCCAGCTCATCCCGGGACAGCAACTATGGCTACACCTTC. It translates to CASSSRDSNYGYTF.

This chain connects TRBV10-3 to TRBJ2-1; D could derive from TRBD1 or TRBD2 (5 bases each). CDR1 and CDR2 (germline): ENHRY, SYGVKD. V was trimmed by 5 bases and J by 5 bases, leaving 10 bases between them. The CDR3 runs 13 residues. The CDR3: CAISWGSNNEQFF. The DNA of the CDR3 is TGTGCCATCAGTTGGGGGAGTAACAATGAGCAGTTCTTC.